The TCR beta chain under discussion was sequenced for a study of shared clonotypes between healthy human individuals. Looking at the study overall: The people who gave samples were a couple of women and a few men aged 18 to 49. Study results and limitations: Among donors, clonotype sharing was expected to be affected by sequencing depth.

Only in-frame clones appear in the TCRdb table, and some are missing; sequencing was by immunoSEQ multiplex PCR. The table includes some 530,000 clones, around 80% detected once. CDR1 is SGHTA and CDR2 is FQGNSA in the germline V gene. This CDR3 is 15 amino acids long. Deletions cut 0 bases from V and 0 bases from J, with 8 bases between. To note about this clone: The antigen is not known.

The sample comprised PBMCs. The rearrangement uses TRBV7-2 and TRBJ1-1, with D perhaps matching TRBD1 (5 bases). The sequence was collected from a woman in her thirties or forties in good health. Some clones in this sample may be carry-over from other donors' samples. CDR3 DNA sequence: TGTGCCAGCAGCTTAGCGGAGGGGCTGAACACTGAAGCTTTCTTT. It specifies CASSLAEGLNTEAFF.